The clone carrying this T cell receptor (beta chain) was seen only a few times. The source of the sample is a study of response to subunit inactivated influenza vaccine. The CDR3 is made up of 13 amino acids. The germline gives CDR1 SGHRS, CDR2 YFSETQ. Trimming pared 5 bases from V and 2 bases from J, leaving 11 bases between. TCRdb re-called the RT-PCR reads with MiXCR, one entry per CDR3 protein. This repertoire shows about 170,000 distinct CDR3 sequences, roughly 12% found once; its top ten account for 25% to 35%. These data were also reused for a study on T cells expressing NK-cell markers. That publication notes: Making the TCR beta cDNA relied on 5'RACE template switching with UMIs. Beta-chain profiling covered CD3+CD56+NKG2C+, CD3+CD56+NKG2C- and CD3+CD56-NKG2C+ sorted subsets. The authors sequenced eight donors, of whom seven were HCMV-seropositive and one was seronegative. Only alpha-beta TCR T cells were sorted in several experiments, using an anti-gamma-delta TCR antibody. As a fraction of CD8+ T cells, dominant NKG2C+ clonotypes reached about 1.0-7.5% in 5 to 7 donors.

V is TRBV5-1 and J is TRBJ2-7; D might be TRBD1 (6 bases). The origin of this receptor is a man aged 45-65 years who received an inactivated influenza vaccine. Sequencing was performed on CD8+ T cells sorted from PBMCs, taken approximately 13 days after vaccination. DNA for the CDR3: TGCGCCAGCAGACATGGACAGACCTACGAGCAGTACTTC. Protein sequence: CASRHGQTYEQYF.